The clone carrying this T cell receptor beta chain was counted a few times. Its antigen remains unidentified. The data belong to a study of T cells after yellow fever vaccination. Study findings and constraints: The booster saw the reappearance of most primary-vaccination clones (approximately 97% CD4, around 90% CD8).

Using its own MiXCR run on the 5' RACE reads, TCRdb lists one record per CDR3 protein. The table shows 170,000 or so distinct CDR3 sequences, with approximately 6.2% occurring only once. V shed 3 bases, J shed 4 bases, and the junction held 7 bases outside the gene matches. CDR1 DFQATT and CDR2 SNEGSKA come from the germline V gene (reference sequence). The CDR3 is 15 residues long. The material sequenced was CD4+ T cells sorted from PBMCs, taken on the day of the first yellow fever vaccination. This chain uses TRBV20-1 with TRBJ1-5; 9 bases line up with TRBD1. The clonotype originates from a man younger than 30 who received the YFV17D yellow fever vaccine. CDR3 sequence reads: CSARAGGTGNQPQHF. DNA of the CDR3: TGCAGTGCTAGGGCTGGGGGGACAGGGAATCAGCCCCAGCATTTT.